These 20 T cell receptor beta chains were all obtained from the same sample, sequenced in a study of shared clonotypes between healthy human individuals. Sequencing used immunoSEQ multiplex PCR; TCRdb keeps in-frame clones, though not all of them. This table holds roughly 680,000 clones, roughly 72% found once. The sequencing sample was made of memory CD4+ T cells sorted from blood. Subset here: CD45RA-negative fraction. The receptors here all came from a woman in her 30s in good health.

The CDR3 protein is CASKQRGEGHTGELFF. The CDR3 DNA follows: TGTGCCAGCAAACAAAGGGGGGAGGGCCACACCGGGGAGCTGTTTTTT. The rearrangement joins TRBV6-6 to TRBJ2-2; D possibly corresponds to TRBD2 (7 bases). Germline V CDR1 and CDR2: MNHNY, SVGAGI (reference sequence). The CDR3 has 16 amino acids. Trimming took off 7 bases at V and 3 bases at J, with 18 bases between the two ends.

This chain joins TRBV19 and TRBJ2-6; no clear D gene. Per germline, CDR1 LNHDA and CDR2 SQIVND (reference sequence). V was cut by 3 bases and J by 1 base, with 10 bases left in between. The CDR3 contains 16 residues. The CDR3 bases are TGTGCCAGTAGTATTTTTCCCAGGTCTGGGGCCAACGTCCTGACTTTC. As protein: CASSIFPRSGANVLTF.

The chain employs TRBV6-5 and TRBJ2-2; TRBD2 aligns across 11 bases. Germline V gene sequence: CDR1 MNHEY, CDR2 SVGAGI. After removal of 4 bases from V and 5 bases from J, the junction contained 6 bases not matched to a gene. This CDR3 has 16 amino acids. CDR3 sequence: CASSSLTSGTTGELFF. The CDR3 DNA reads as TGTGCCAGCAGTTCCTTGACTAGCGGGACTACCGGGGAGCTGTTTTTT.

The chain carries TRBV4-2 and TRBJ1-2, with 9 bases identical to TRBD1. With 0 bases clipped from V and 8 bases from J, the junction kept 7 bases outside the gene matches. CDR1 and CDR2 (germline): LGHNA, YNFKEQ. The CDR3 spans 15 residues. CDR3 coding DNA: TGTGCCAGCAGCCAAGATTGGGGGACAGGGAAGGGCTACACCTTC. This gives the protein CASSQDWGTGKGYTF.

V is TRBV25-1 and J is TRBJ2-3; no reliable D call. Trimming cost V 3 bases and J 5 bases, with 15 bases left between them. CDR3 size: 15 residues. Germline assignment: CDR1 MGHDK and CDR2 SYGVNS. The CDR3 nucleotides are TGTGCCAGCAGTGACTCTAGGTTCTGGGGAGATACGCAGTATTTT. This encodes CASSDSRFWGDTQYF.

In the case of this clone: Additional DNA sequences in this sample encode the identical CDR3. V is TRBV28 and J is TRBJ1-2; no definite D call. Germline CDR1 and CDR2: MDHEN and SYDVKM. The CDR3 is 14 residues long. Trimming removed 4 bases from V and 2 bases from J, with 11 bases in between. DNA of the CDR3: TGTGCCAGCAGTTCAATGACTGGAAACTATGGCTACACCTTC. Its protein product is CASSSMTGNYGYTF.

This clone showed up just a few times. This chain uses TRBV19 with TRBJ1-1; 10 bases map to TRBD1. The CDR3 has 15 amino acids. V lost 5 bases and J lost 5; bases outside the gene matches: 8. The germline V gene has CDR1 LNHDA and CDR2 SQIVND (reference sequence). CDR3 protein: CASSERQGAGTEAFF. The CDR3 DNA is TGTGCCAGTAGTGAAAGACAGGGGGCGGGGACTGAAGCTTTCTTT.

The chain has TRBV2 and TRBJ2-5, with 7 positions matching TRBD2. V gave up 11 bases and J gave up 2 bases; unmatched junction bases: 5. The CDR3 contains 12 residues. Looked up from germline, CDR1 is SNHLY and CDR2 is FYNNEI. The CDR3 DNA reads TGTGCCTTCGGGGAGGGACAAGAGACCCAGTACTTC. This translates into CAFGEGQETQYF.

V and J are TRBV28 and TRBJ1-5; D remains unclear. The germline V gene encodes CDR1 MDHEN and CDR2 SYDVKM. Trimming removed 3 bases at V and 0 bases at J, with 9 bases between. The CDR3 runs to 15 residues. This chain's CDR3 is CASSFTGYSNQPQHF. The CDR3 DNA reads TGTGCCAGCAGTTTTACTGGGTATAGCAATCAGCCCCAGCATTTT.

The V and J genes are TRBV6-1 and TRBJ2-4; D remains ambiguous. V was cut by 4 bases and J by 3 bases, with 16 bases left in between. The CDR3 sequence is 16 residues long. Germline lookup yields CDR1 MNHNS and CDR2 SASEGT. The CDR3 sequence is CASSGRRSELKNIQYF. The CDR3, as DNA: TGTGCCAGCAGTGGACGAAGATCGGAGCTCAAAAACATTCAGTACTTC.

The chain uses TRBV4-1 and TRBJ2-3, with TRBD2 matching over 8 bases. The CDR3 is 16 amino acids. CDR1 and CDR2 from the germline V gene are MGHRA and YSYEKL. Trimming at V came to 1 base and at J to 7 bases, leaving 10 bases not matched to a gene. The CDR3 here is CASSQALAGGVHTQYF. CDR3 nucleotide sequence: TGCGCCAGCAGCCAAGCGCTGGCGGGAGGAGTTCATACGCAGTATTTT.

The J gene is TRBJ2-1, the V gene TRBV14, with 13 bases lining up with TRBD2. Per the germline V gene, CDR1 is SGHDN and CDR2 is FVKESK. The CDR3 totals 16 residues. After removal of 4 bases from V and 2 bases from J, the junction contained 2 bases not matched to a gene. CDR3 DNA sequence: TGTGCCAGCAGCCTAGGGACTAGCGGGACCTACAATGAGCAGTTCTTC. Translation gives CASSLGTSGTYNEQFF.

This chain connects TRBV14 to TRBJ2-7; D gene unclear. Germline V gene sequence: CDR1 SGHDN, CDR2 FVKESK. V was trimmed by 1 base and J by 6 bases, leaving 13 bases between them. The CDR3 is made up of 14 amino acids. CDR3 nucleotide sequence: TGTGCCAGCAGCCAAGCAGCCAACTTAGGCGAGCAGTACTTC. Residues: CASSQAANLGEQYF.

This rearrangement joins TRBV27 to TRBJ2-5; D gene ambiguous. The CDR3 has 15 amino acids. Germline loops: CDR1 MNHEY, CDR2 SMNVEV (reference sequence). Trimming cost V 2 bases and J 5 bases, with 15 bases left between them. CDR3 residues: CASSLGLGMEETQYF. The CDR3 DNA sequence: TGTGCCAGCAGTTTAGGTTTAGGGATGGAGGAGACCCAGTACTTC.

This clone was counted only a few times. CDR3 DNA sequence: TGTGCCAGCAGTCGTGAGAGAGTAGATACGCAGTATTTT. Translated, it gives CASSRERVDTQYF. The rearrangement uses TRBV27 and TRBJ2-3; D remains unclear. Germline V CDR1 and CDR2: MNHEY, SMNVEV (reference sequence). CDR3 length: 13 amino acids. Trimming took off 5 bases at V and 5 bases at J, with 11 bases between the two ends.

Comment on this clone: Other DNA sequences in this sample translate to the same CDR3. The chain uses TRBV5-1 and TRBJ1-5; no clear D. Germline assignment: CDR1 SGHRS and CDR2 YFSETQ. V dropped 0 bases and J dropped 5 bases, with 6 bases sitting between them. The CDR3 extends over 13 amino acids. The CDR3 reads CASSLATDQPQHF. The CDR3 DNA follows: TGCGCCAGCAGCTTGGCGACCGATCAGCCCCAGCATTTT.

V and J are TRBV6-5 and TRBJ1-1, with 7 bases lining up with TRBD1. CDR3 length equals 13 residues. Germline-derived CDR1 and CDR2 are MNHEY and SVGAGI. Germline trimming cut 1 base from V and 10 bases from J; bases unmatched to any gene: 6. The CDR3 DNA follows: TGTGCCAGCAGTTACTACAGGGGCCAGGCAGCTTTCTTT. It yields the protein CASSYYRGQAAFF.

The rearrangement joins TRBV27 to TRBJ1-4, with D perhaps TRBD1 (6 bases). CDR1 MNHEY and CDR2 SMNVEV come from the germline V gene (reference sequence). Trimming stripped 5 bases from V and 12 bases from J, with 10 bases between. The CDR3 is 11 residues long. The CDR3 DNA reads TGTGCCAGCAGTAACAGGGTACAACTGTTTTTT. Residues: CASSNRVQLFF.

The V call is TRBV14, the J call TRBJ2-1, with no clear D. This CDR3 is 13 amino acids long. V was clipped by 1 base and J by 6 bases, with 7 bases between them. Germline V gene sequence: CDR1 SGHDN, CDR2 FVKESK. The CDR3 DNA reads TGTGCCAGCAGCCAAGGGGGTCTCAATGAGCAGTTCTTC. This codes for CASSQGGLNEQFF.

The gene calls are TRBV5-1 and TRBJ2-7, with 7 bases identical to TRBD2. CDR1 and CDR2 from the germline V gene are SGHRS and YFSETQ. V gave up 2 bases and J gave up 1 base; unmatched junction bases: 6. The CDR3 has 15 residues. CDR3 in DNA: TGCGCCAGCAGCTTATCCGGGACTACTTCCTACGAGCAGTACTTC. Translating it yields CASSLSGTTSYEQYF. Variable domain in full (rest from reference TRBV5-1 and TRBJ2-7): KAGVTQTPRYLIKTRGQQVTLSCSPISGHRSVSWYQQTPGQGLQFLFEYFSETQRNKGNFPGRFSGRQFSNSRSEMNVSTLELGDSALYLCASSLSGTTSYEQYFGPGTRLTVT.